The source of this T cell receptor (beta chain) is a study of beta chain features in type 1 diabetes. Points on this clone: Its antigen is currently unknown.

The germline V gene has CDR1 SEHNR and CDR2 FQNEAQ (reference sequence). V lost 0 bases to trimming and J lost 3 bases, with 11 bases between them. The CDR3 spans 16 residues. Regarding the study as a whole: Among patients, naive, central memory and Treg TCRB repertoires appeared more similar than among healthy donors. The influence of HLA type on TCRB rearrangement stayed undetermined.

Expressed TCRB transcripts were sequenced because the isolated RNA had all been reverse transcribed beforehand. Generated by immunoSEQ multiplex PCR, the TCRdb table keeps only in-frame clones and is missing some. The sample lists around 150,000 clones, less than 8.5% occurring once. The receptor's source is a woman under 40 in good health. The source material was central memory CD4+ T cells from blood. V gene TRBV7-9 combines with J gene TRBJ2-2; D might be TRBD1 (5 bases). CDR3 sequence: CASSLASGSDTGELFF. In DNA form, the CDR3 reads TGTGCCAGCAGCTTAGCTTCAGGGTCGGACACCGGGGAGCTGTTTTTT.